This T cell receptor (beta chain) was retrieved from a study of T cells after yellow fever vaccination (dated by TCRdb to the late 2010s). With regard to the full study: Libraries from fractions with low cell numbers were prepared with the SMART-Seq v4 Ultra Low Input RNA kit. Blood was collected at multiple timepoints before and after primary and secondary immunization, and bulk PBMC replicates and cell subsets were isolated. To follow T-cell clones before and after both primary and booster YFV17D yellow fever vaccination, bulk TCR alpha and beta repertoires underwent longitudinal sequencing. The cohort comprised two healthy male donors, one aged 18 to 30 and one aged 30 to 39 years.

Study-wide conclusions, independent of this receptor: A small share of clonotypes was detected in both CD4 and CD8 compartments, with the overlap likely arising from convergent recombination. Compared with the primary T-cell response, the secondary T-cell response was faster but weaker, reaching its peak on day 5 rather than on day 15. Computational filtering was required because FACS-sorted repertoires could contain abundant contaminating clonotypes from the bulk population. Most clones expanded after primary vaccination were re-detected after the booster (almost 97% of CD4 and approximately 88% of CD8), suggesting broad memory maintenance. Because only a couple of donors were included in the study, the extent to which the findings can be generalized is limited.

The sample holds many counts of this clonotype. Its antigen has not been determined. Base qualities were left out, and no much larger clone turns up one base away. TCR cDNA was made using 5'RACE template switching, a step that added a universal primer site and unique molecular identifiers. Priming for cDNA synthesis came from both the TCR alpha and TCR beta constant segments. Two PCR steps were used to amplify libraries, with sample barcodes and sequencing adapters being added in the second step. Sequencing of libraries was performed on Illumina HiSeq 2500 (2x100 bp) or NovaSeq (2x150 bp). Per the source publication's procedure: Demultiplexing of reads and collapsing into UMI consensus sequences were performed with MIGEC, and V(D)J alignment was carried out with MiXCR. Clonotypes responding to the vaccine were identified with edgeR on replicate PBMC samples, with the criteria of FDR below 0.01 and a log2 fold change above 5 up to day 15. Bulk clonotypes were assigned CD4 or CD8 identity according to which sequenced CD4 or CD8 repertoire held them at higher abundance. The public sequencing data were trimmed at Q25 with fastp and processed into clonotypes with MiXCR by TCRdb, which kept only in-frame beta chains. Rows merge per CDR3 protein into single entries with the most common DNA and genes. The V and J calls come from TCRdb's annotation, not from the publication. In this sample the table shows approximately 120,000 distinct CDR3 sequences, approximately 7% of which occur a single time. About 2.7% of the sample comes from the top ten.

The treatment or condition label here, explained by the study, means: live attenuated yellow fever vaccine strain. A standard Ficoll-Paque protocol was used to isolate PBMCs from peripheral blood. Dynabeads CD4 and CD8 positive selection kits were used to isolate CD4 and CD8 T-cell fractions. TriZol was used to extract RNA from bulk PBMCs, from CD4 and CD8 fractions, and from dextramer-positive and dextramer-negative fractions. Trimming costs V 3 bases and J 4 bases, and their ends lie 6 bases apart. The germline V gene encodes CDR1 DFQATT and CDR2 SNEGSKA (reference sequence). From cysteine to phenylalanine, the CDR3 is 11 amino acids long. The kept DNA is CDR3 alone, 33 bases in frame from the first base.

This chain is built from TRBV20-1 and TRBJ1-1; TRBD1 is a weak D gene call, 5 bases matching. The source was CD4+ T cells sorted from PBMCs, collected approximately 11 days after the first yellow fever vaccination. This receptor was obtained from a man younger than 30 who received the YFV17D yellow fever vaccine. Here is the DNA: TGCAGTGCTAGTAGGGGCACTGAAGCTTTCTTT. This codes for CSASRGTEAFF.